This T cell receptor (beta chain) was observed in a study of T-cell reconstitution after alpha-beta-depleted transplantation in children. This clonotype was seen repeatedly, ten times or more. The antigen is not known. The study's findings and limits: After transplant, high TCRbeta diversity at day 60 in some patients arose from surviving recipient T cells and thymic progenitors. Two months or so post-transplant, alpha-beta T cells reportedly derived from several hundred expanded graft clones.

The V and J ends lost 0 bases and 0 bases respectively, with 8 bases between them. The CDR3 loop spans 15 amino acids. The germline V gene has CDR1 LGHNA and CDR2 YNFKEQ. This sample's TCRbeta library carried unique molecular identifier barcodes. TCRdb re-analysed the PCR reads in MiXCR, keeping a single row per CDR3 protein. Of tens of thousands of distinct CDR3 sequences in the sample, under 8% were seen once. The chain links TRBV4-2 to TRBJ1-1, with unresolved D. The TCR comes from a child in the first two years of life who had a stem cell transplant for acute myeloid leukemia, so the T cells may come from the graft donor. The material was peripheral blood, obtained 60 days after TCRalphabeta/CD19-depleted stem cell transplant. CDR3 sequence: CASSQESAMNTEAFF. The CDR3 DNA sequence: TGTGCCAGCAGCCAAGAGTCGGCCATGAACACTGAAGCTTTCTTT.